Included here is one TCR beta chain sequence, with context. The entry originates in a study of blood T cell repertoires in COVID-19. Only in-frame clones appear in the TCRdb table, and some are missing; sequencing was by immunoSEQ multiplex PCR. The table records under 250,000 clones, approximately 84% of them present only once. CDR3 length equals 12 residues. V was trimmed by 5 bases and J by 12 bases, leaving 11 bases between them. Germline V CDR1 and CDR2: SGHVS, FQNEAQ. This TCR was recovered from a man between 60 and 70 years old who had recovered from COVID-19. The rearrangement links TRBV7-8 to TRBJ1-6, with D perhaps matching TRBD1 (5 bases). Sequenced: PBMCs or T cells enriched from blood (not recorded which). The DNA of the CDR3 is TGTGCCAGCAGCCTGCCGGGGGAACCCCTCCACTTT. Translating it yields CASSLPGEPLHF.